Below are 7 T cell receptor beta chains sequenced from a single sample in a study of control samples from healthy donors and cancer patients. The protocol was immunoSEQ multiplex PCR, while the TCRdb copy is restricted to in-frame clones and leaves out a portion. Here the sample spans 150,000 to 200,000 clones, approximately 90% being singletons. The sample taken for sequencing was blood. The receptors were gathered from a man aged 25 to 45 in good health.

This chain links TRBV9 with TRBJ2-3; tentatively, D is TRBD1 or TRBD2 (5 bases each). CDR3 length equals 17 residues. The V end lost 4 bases, the J end lost 0 bases, and 18 bases lay between the germline ends. Germline lookup yields CDR1 SGDLS and CDR2 YYNGEE. The CDR3 DNA sequence: TGTGCCAGCAGCTGGTTTGGGACCTTTTACAGCACAGATACGCAGTATTTT. This codes for CASSWFGTFYSTDTQYF. Full variable domain (outside the CDR3, taken from reference TRBV9 and TRBJ2-3): DSGVTQTPKHLITATGQRVTLRCSPRSGDLSVYWYQQSLDQGLQFLIQYYNGEERAKGNILERFSAQQFPDLHSELNLSSLELGDSALYFCASSWFGTFYSTDTQYFGPGTRLTVL.

The sample holds a few counts of this clone. The V call is TRBV18, the J call TRBJ1-6; TRBD1 aligns across 7 bases. V lost 3 bases to trimming and J lost 7 bases; unmatched junction nucleotides: 9. Germline loops: CDR1 KGHSH, CDR2 LQKENI. This CDR3 spans 16 amino acids. In DNA, the CDR3 is TGTGCCAGCTCACCGAGCAGGGACAGATGGAATTCACCCCTCCACTTT. It yields the protein CASSPSRDRWNSPLHF.

The gene calls are TRBV7-2 and TRBJ1-1; perhaps TRBD1 as D (5 bases). The CDR3 runs 15 residues. Trimming removed 5 bases from V and 1 base from J, with 14 bases in between. Per germline, CDR1 SGHTA and CDR2 FQGNSA. The CDR3 bases are TGTGCCAGCAGCCTCGAAGAGACAGAGAACACTGAAGCTTTCTTT. It yields the protein CASSLEETENTEAFF.

The chain has TRBV5-1 and TRBJ1-1; 8 nucleotides match TRBD1. Germline values: CDR1 SGHRS, CDR2 YFSETQ. V dropped 5 bases and J dropped 1; count of bases not matched to a gene: 4. The CDR3 has 14 amino acids. CDR3 region: CASRTGGENTEAFF. The CDR3, as DNA: TGCGCCAGCAGAACAGGGGGGGAGAACACTGAAGCTTTCTTT.

This clone was counted once. The V and J genes are TRBV12-3 or TRBV12-4 and TRBJ1-2; D remains ambiguous. The CDR3 runs to 12 residues. Between the trimmed V and J ends, which lost 1 base and 4 bases, there was a span of 4 bases. The CDR3: CASSLGVYGYTF. The DNA of the CDR3 is TGTGCCAGCAGTTTAGGCGTCTATGGCTACACCTTC.

This clone was detected only once. The rearrangement joins TRBV9 to TRBJ2-3; 9 nucleotides agree with TRBD2. Germline loops: CDR1 SGDLS, CDR2 YYNGEE. The V and J ends lost 2 bases and 1 base, in that order; junction bases with no gene match: 5. This CDR3 is 16 amino acids long. The CDR3 DNA sequence: TGTGCCAGCAGCGTCGCGGGGGGGTCTGGCACAGATACGCAGTATTTT. This encodes CASSVAGGSGTDTQYF. Based on the CDR3 plus reference TRBV9 and TRBJ2-3, the full variable domain is DSGVTQTPKHLITATGQRVTLRCSPRSGDLSVYWYQQSLDQGLQFLIQYYNGEERAKGNILERFSAQQFPDLHSELNLSSLELGDSALYFCASSVAGGSGTDTQYFGPGTRLTVL.

This sequence joins TRBV9 and TRBJ1-2; weak D call: TRBD1 (6 bases). This CDR3 has 14 residues. The ends were cut back, 2 bases at V and 4 bases at J, with 12 bases in the middle. CDR1 is SGDLS and CDR2 is YYNGEE in the germline V gene. Written as DNA, the CDR3 is TGTGCCAGCAGCGTCTCAAAGACAGGCTATGGCTACACCTTC. Its translation: CASSVSKTGYGYTF.